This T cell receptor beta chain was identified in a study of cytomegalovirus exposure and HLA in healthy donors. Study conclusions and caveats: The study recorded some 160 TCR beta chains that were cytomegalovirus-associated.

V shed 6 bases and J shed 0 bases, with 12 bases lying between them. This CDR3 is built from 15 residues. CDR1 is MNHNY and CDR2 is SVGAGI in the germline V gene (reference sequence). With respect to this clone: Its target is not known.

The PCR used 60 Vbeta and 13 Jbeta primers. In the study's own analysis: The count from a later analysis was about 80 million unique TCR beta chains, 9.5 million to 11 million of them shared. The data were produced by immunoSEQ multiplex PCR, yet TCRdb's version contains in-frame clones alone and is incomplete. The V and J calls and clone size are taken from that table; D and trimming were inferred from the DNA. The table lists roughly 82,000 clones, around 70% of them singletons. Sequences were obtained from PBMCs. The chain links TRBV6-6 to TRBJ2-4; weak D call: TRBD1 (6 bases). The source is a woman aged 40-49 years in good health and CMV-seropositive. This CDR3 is CASRNQGLAKNIQYF. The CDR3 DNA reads TGTGCCAGCAGAAACCAGGGGTTAGCCAAAAACATTCAGTACTTC.